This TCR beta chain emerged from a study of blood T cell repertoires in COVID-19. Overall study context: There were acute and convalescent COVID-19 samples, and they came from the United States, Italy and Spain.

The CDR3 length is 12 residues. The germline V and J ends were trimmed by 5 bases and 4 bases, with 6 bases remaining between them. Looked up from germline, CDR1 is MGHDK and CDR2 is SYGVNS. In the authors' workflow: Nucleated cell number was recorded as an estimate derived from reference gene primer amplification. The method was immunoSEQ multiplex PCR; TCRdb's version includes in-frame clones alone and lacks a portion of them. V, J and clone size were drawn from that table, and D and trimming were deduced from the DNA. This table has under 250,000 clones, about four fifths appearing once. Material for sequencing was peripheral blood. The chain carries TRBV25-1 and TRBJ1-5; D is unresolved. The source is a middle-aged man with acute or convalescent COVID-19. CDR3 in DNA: TGTGCCAGCAGTACTCTTAATCAGCCCCAGCATTTT. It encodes CASSTLNQPQHF. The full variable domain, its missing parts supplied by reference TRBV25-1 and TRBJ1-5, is EADIYQTPRYLVIGTGKKITLECSQTMGHDKMYWYQQDPGMELHLIHYSYGVNSTEKGDLSSESTVSRIRTEHFPLTLESARPSHTSQYLCASSTLNQPQHFGDGTRLSIL.